The next 2 T cell receptor beta chains were all read from a single sample in a study of T cell responses to AZD1222 COVID-19 vaccine. The repertoire was sequenced with immunoSEQ multiplex PCR; TCRdb's copy has only in-frame clones and lacks some. Altogether 250,000 to 300,000 clones are present, 94% being singletons, with the ten largest covering around 0.5%. This material consisted of peripheral blood, taken 28 days after the second AZD1222 dose. These receptors all stem from an adult who received the AZD1222 COVID-19 vaccine.

This chain connects TRBV4-2 to TRBJ2-7, with TRBD2 identical over 9 bases. Germline CDR1 LGHNA, CDR2 YNFKEQ. Losses at the gene ends were 2 bases for V and 2 bases for J; bases not matched to a gene: 10. The CDR3 totals 17 residues. The CDR3 sequence is CASSQRPASGVTYEQYF. In DNA form, the CDR3 reads TGTGCCAGCAGCCAAAGGCCCGCTAGCGGGGTAACCTACGAGCAGTACTTC.

The chain carries TRBV7-9 and TRBJ1-2; unclear D gene. Germline V CDR1 and CDR2: SEHNR, FQNEAQ (reference sequence). The CDR3 is made up of 13 amino acids. V lost 5 bases, J lost 5 bases, and 12 bases lay in between. CDR3 loop: CASSPFMGYGYTF. The CDR3 coding sequence is TGTGCCAGCAGCCCCTTCATGGGGTATGGCTACACCTTC. Together with reference TRBV7-9 and TRBJ1-2, the CDR3 gives the full variable domain: DTGVSQNPRHKITKRGQNVTFRCDPISEHNRLYWYRQTLGQGPEFLTYFQNEAQLEKSRLLSDRFSAERPKGSFSTLEIQRTEQGDSAMYLCASSPFMGYGYTFGSGTRLTVV.